These 2 T cell receptor beta chains originate from one sample sequenced in a study of T cells in localized non-small cell lung cancer. Sequencing used immunoSEQ multiplex PCR; TCRdb keeps in-frame clones, though not all of them. Seen here are 35,000 to 45,000 clones, more than 70% observed once, and the top ten hold roughly 2.7%. The sequences come from peripheral blood, collected before any cancer treatment. Source of these receptors: a female donor older than 55 with stage I squamous cell lung carcinoma.

The chain has TRBV7-3 and TRBJ2-2; TRBD2 aligns across 9 bases. The CDR3 loop spans 15 amino acids. Germline assignment: CDR1 SGHTA and CDR2 FQGTGA. Germline trimming cut 4 bases from V and 7 bases from J; bases unmatched to any gene: 7. The CDR3 DNA follows: TGTGCCAGCAGCTCGCCCCTAGCGGGATTCGGGGAGCTGTTTTTT. This encodes CASSSPLAGFGELFF.

This sequence joins TRBV9 and TRBJ2-2, with D possibly being TRBD1 (7 bases). The length of the CDR3 is 15 residues. Germline lookup yields CDR1 SGDLS and CDR2 YYNGEE. Trimming left V 6 bases short and J 0 bases short, with 12 bases between. CDR3 sequence reads: CASNPGGPNTGELFF. In DNA, the CDR3 is TGTGCCAGCAACCCAGGGGGGCCGAACACCGGGGAGCTGTTTTTT. Filled out from reference TRBV9 and TRBJ2-2, the complete variable domain reads DSGVTQTPKHLITATGQRVTLRCSPRSGDLSVYWYQQSLDQGLQFLIQYYNGEERAKGNILERFSAQQFPDLHSELNLSSLELGDSALYFCASNPGGPNTGELFFGEGSRLTVL.